Listed below are T cell receptor beta chains from one sample, sequenced in a study of stem cell transplantation in POMP-related autoinflammatory disease. Sequenced by immunoSEQ multiplex PCR; TCRdb stores in-frame clones only, minus some. Of some 68,000 clones listed, roughly 90% are singletons. Here the sequenced sample was CD4+ T cells from PBMCs, taken after stem cell transplantation. These receptors were taken from a human patient with POMP-related autoinflammation and immune dysregulation (PRAID). Some T cells could come from the graft donor. Each CDR3 is given with its conserved first and last residue. Each record gives: V gene, J gene, CDR3 protein.

TRBV2	TRBJ2-5	CASSERARETQYF
TRBV10-1	TRBJ2-1	CASSSLPYEDEQFF
TRBV9	TRBJ2-3	CASSVTGTSGRRTDTQYF
TRBV9	TRBJ2-7	CASSAWLGYEQYF
TRBV7-9	TRBJ2-6	CASSLEGYGANVLTF
TRBV5-1	TRBJ1-2	CASRWDSYGYTF
TRBV6-6	TRBJ1-2	CASSYSIDGLGGYTF
TRBV7-9	TRBJ1-4	CASSLYGQKGEKLFF
TRBV6-5	TRBJ1-2	CASTRRGTNGYTF
TRBV6-6	TRBJ1-5	CASSYRGTVNQPQHF
TRBV5-1	TRBJ1-6	CASSKNPGQGYSPLHF
TRBV5-1	TRBJ2-1	CASSWNPRVSSYNEQFF
TRBV21-1	TRBJ2-1	CASSNRAYRRGPYNEQFF
TRBV29-1	TRBJ1-2	CSVGRGLNYGYTF
TRBV6-5	TRBJ1-5	CASRINSNQPQHF
TRBV6-5	TRBJ1-1	CASSYYFTGRRTEAFF
TRBV5-1	TRBJ1-3	CASSLGRNWGNTIYF
TRBV19	TRBJ2-5	CASSIPRGMGEETQYF
TRBV2	TRBJ1-1	CASRTPGTVNTEAFF
TRBV21-1	TRBJ2-1	CASSKNRASYNEQFF
TRBV5-1	TRBJ2-3	CASSSARTGGGTDTQYF
TRBV2	TRBJ2-1	CASTRQVGYNEQFF
TRBV18	TRBJ2-3	CASSPSRGGTDTQYF
TRBV15	TRBJ2-7	CATSRDPIGEDSRAYEQYF
TRBV5-4	TRBJ1-2	CASSLGQANYGYTF
TRBV2	TRBJ2-5	CASNGLGRDETQYF
TRBV28	TRBJ2-7	CASSGAYEQYF
TRBV24-1	TRBJ2-1	CARKGRGLRAYNEQFF
TRBV18	TRBJ1-5	CASSRLWDDQPQHF
TRBV24-1	TRBJ2-1	CATSDSTSPSSYNEQFF
TRBV11-2	TRBJ2-4	CASSFGRGNIQYF
TRBV6-5	TRBJ2-1	CASTLGTDPRNEQFF
TRBV28	TRBJ1-6	CASSFGPTSSTNNSPLHF
TRBV5-1	TRBJ2-5	CASSFGTGGEQETQYF
TRBV19	TRBJ2-5	CASRAGGYAPSQETQYF
TRBV19	TRBJ2-3	CASTPDSRSTDTQYF
TRBV6-5	TRBJ2-2	CASRTDRTGELFF
TRBV21-1	TRBJ2-4	CASSKGTVFKNIQYF
TRBV5-1	TRBJ1-1	CASSPVVSGGNTEAFF
TRBV6-1	TRBJ1-6	CASSEAPRGQGGSPLHF
TRBV6-5	TRBJ1-2	CASRSPDRGHYGYTF
TRBV4-1	TRBJ1-2	CASSQDPRAEYYGYTF
TRBV11-2	TRBJ1-5	CASGDRGQPQHF